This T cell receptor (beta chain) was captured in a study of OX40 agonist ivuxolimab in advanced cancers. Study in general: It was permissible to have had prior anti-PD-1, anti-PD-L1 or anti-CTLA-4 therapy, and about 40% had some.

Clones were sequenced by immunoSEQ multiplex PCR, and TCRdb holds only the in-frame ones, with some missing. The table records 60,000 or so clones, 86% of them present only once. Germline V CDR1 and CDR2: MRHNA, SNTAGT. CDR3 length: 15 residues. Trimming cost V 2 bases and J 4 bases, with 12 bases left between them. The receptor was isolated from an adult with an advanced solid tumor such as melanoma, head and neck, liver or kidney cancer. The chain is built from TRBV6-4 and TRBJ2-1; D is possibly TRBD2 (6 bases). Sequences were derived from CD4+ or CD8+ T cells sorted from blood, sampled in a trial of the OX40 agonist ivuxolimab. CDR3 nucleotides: TGTGCCAGCAGTGACAAGGCGGGGATATACAATGAGCAGTTCTTC. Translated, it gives CASSDKAGIYNEQFF.